This T cell receptor beta chain was observed in a study of cytomegalovirus exposure and HLA in healthy donors. Study information: HLA-typed donors contributed around 88 million unique TCRs, which were held in an early data release.

The PCR used 60 Vbeta and 13 Jbeta primers. TCRdb's copy holds only in-frame clones and misses some; the assay was immunoSEQ multiplex PCR. The sample gives under 200,000 clones, 70% to 80% of which show up once; 1.3% to 1.5% is in the top ten. CDR1 and CDR2 from the germline V gene are MDHEN and SYDVKM. The CDR3 extends over 15 amino acids. With 6 bases removed from V and 0 bases from J, the gap between germline ends came to 12 bases. This clone was seen more than once but under ten times. The TCR was taken from a man in his 60s in good health and CMV-seronegative. J is TRBJ2-1 and V is TRBV28, with TRBD1 as a possible D gene (6 bases). Sequencing was done on a sample of PBMCs. CDR3 in amino acids: CASSSGQFSYNEQFF. The CDR3 DNA reads as TGTGCCAGCAGCTCCGGACAGTTCTCCTACAATGAGCAGTTCTTC.